These 30 T cell receptor beta chains came from one sample sequenced in a study of a mutant IDH1 vaccine in newly diagnosed glioma. The table came from immunoSEQ multiplex PCR; TCRdb's copy has only in-frame clones and leaves some out. The repertoire holds about 64,000 clones, with about 88% as singletons. Time point here: week 23, last vaccination. Each vaccine dose was 300 ug of mutant IDH1 20-mer peptide, with topical imiquimod. For these receptors, no antigen is known. The sequenced sample was PBMCs, obtained from a glioma patient whose treatment included an IDH1 peptide vaccine. The receptors originated from a man younger than 40 with glioma.

This chain links TRBV7-9 with TRBJ1-1; TRBD1 agrees at 7 bases. V trimming: 5 bases; J trimming: 6 bases; junction bases outside the gene matches: 9. CDR3 length: 14 residues. Germline CDR1 reads SEHNR; CDR2 reads FQNEAQ (reference sequence). This CDR3 is CASSKGQLRAEAFF. DNA of the CDR3: TGTGCCAGCAGCAAGGGACAGTTGCGGGCTGAAGCTTTCTTT.

This chain connects TRBV5-5 to TRBJ2-3; the D is unclear. The CDR3 is 15 amino acids. The ends were cut back, 4 bases at V and 5 bases at J, with 17 bases in the middle. The germline V gene encodes CDR1 SGHKS and CDR2 YYEKEE (reference sequence). The DNA of the CDR3 is TGTGCCAGCAGCACCTACTTGGATCCGGGAGATACGCAGTATTTT. This codes for CASSTYLDPGDTQYF.

This clone was detected only once. V is TRBV5-4 and J is TRBJ1-2; 9 bases are a match to TRBD1. Trimming cost V 4 bases and J 4 bases; bases outside gene matches: 8. Germline assignment: CDR1 SGHNT and CDR2 YYREEE (reference sequence). CDR3 length equals 15 residues. The chain's CDR3 is CASSRQQGAGYGYTF. CDR3 in DNA: TGTGCCAGCAGCCGACAACAGGGGGCGGGCTATGGCTACACCTTC.

Only a few counts were recorded for this clone. The CDR3 spells CASSPRGDEAEAFF. CDR3 bases: TGTGCCAGCAGCCCAAGGGGTGATGAGGCTGAAGCTTTCTTT. The chain uses TRBV7-8 and TRBJ1-1, with D possibly TRBD1 on 5 matching bases. Trimming took 5 bases from V and 6 from J, leaving 16 bases between them. Germline CDR1 and CDR2: SGHVS and FQNEAQ. The CDR3 is 14 amino acids. Combining the CDR3 with reference TRBV7-8 and TRBJ1-1 gives the whole variable domain GAGVSQSPRYKVAKRGQDVALRCDPISGHVSLFWYQQALGQGPEFLTYFQNEAQLDKSGLPSDRFFAERPEGSVSTLKIQRTQQEDSAVYLCASSPRGDEAEAFFGQGTRLTVV.

This chain uses TRBV10-1 with TRBJ2-5; 8 positions match TRBD2. Trimming at V came to 8 bases and at J to 5 bases, leaving 13 bases not matched to a gene. Germline V CDR1 and CDR2: WNHNN, SYGVQD (reference sequence). The CDR3 is made up of 15 amino acids. This chain's CDR3 is CASGEIAGSRETQYF. The CDR3 DNA sequence: TGCGCCAGCGGAGAAATAGCGGGGTCCCGGGAGACCCAGTACTTC.

The chain employs TRBV12-5 and TRBJ1-6, with 7 positions matching TRBD1. Per germline, CDR1 LGHNT and CDR2 FRNRAP. The CDR3 is 13 residues long. The ends lost 7 bases at V and 7 bases at J; junction bases unmatched: 4. In nucleotides, the CDR3 is TGTGCTAGTGCGACAGGGCTGAATTCACCCCTCCACTTT. This translates into CASATGLNSPLHF.

This clone was recorded a few times. V is TRBV2 and J is TRBJ1-1; no firm D call. Trimming removed 6 bases from V and 0 bases from J, with 11 bases in between. CDR1 and CDR2 from the germline V gene are SNHLY and FYNNEI. CDR3 length: 14 amino acids. The CDR3 nucleotides read TGTGCCAGCAGGAAGATTACCATGAACACTGAAGCTTTCTTT. Translated, it gives CASRKITMNTEAFF.

The chain links TRBV10-3 to TRBJ1-3; 10 nucleotides match TRBD1. There are 14 residues in the CDR3. Germline V lookup: CDR1 ENHRY, CDR2 SYGVKD. The CDR3: CASGQGMSGNTIYF. As DNA, the CDR3 is TGTGCGTCGGGACAGGGGATGTCTGGAAACACCATATATTTT.

V gene TRBV4-1 combines with J gene TRBJ2-3; perhaps TRBD1 as D (6 bases). The CDR3 loop spans 19 amino acids. CDR1 and CDR2 (germline): MGHRA, YSYEKL. Trimming took off 1 base at V and 0 bases at J, with 20 bases between the two ends. CDR3: CASSQVGTPFTSSTDTQYF. CDR3 DNA: TGCGCCAGCAGCCAAGTGGGGACACCTTTCACCTCTAGCACAGATACGCAGTATTTT.

This clone was observed a single time. The gene calls are TRBV30 and TRBJ1-3; no clear D gene. There are 14 residues in the CDR3. V shed 3 bases and J shed 0 bases, with 9 bases lying between them. Germline values: CDR1 GTSNPN, CDR2 SVGIG (reference sequence). The CDR3 DNA sequence: TGTGCCTGGAGCCCACTCCGCTCTGGAAACACCATATATTTT. It codes for CAWSPLRSGNTIYF.

To note about this clone: Other nucleotide sequences in the sample specify the same CDR3. The chain carries TRBV28 and TRBJ1-2; no firm D call. CDR1 MDHEN and CDR2 SYDVKM come from the germline V gene. Trimming took 2 bases from V and 5 from J, leaving 6 bases between them. The CDR3 is 12 amino acids. The CDR3 sequence is CASSLKGYGYTF. For the CDR3, the DNA is TGTGCCAGCAGTTTAAAGGGATATGGCTACACCTTC.

V and J are TRBV9 and TRBJ1-5; D gene unclear. Per germline, CDR1 SGDLS and CDR2 YYNGEE. V lost 0 bases and J lost 3, with 7 bases in between. This CDR3 is built from 14 residues. The chain's CDR3 is CASSVGGSNQPQHF. CDR3 DNA sequence: TGTGCCAGCAGCGTAGGGGGTTCCAATCAGCCCCAGCATTTT.

The chain joins TRBV15 to TRBJ2-1, with 11 bases lining up with TRBD2. The CDR3 is 15 residues long. V trimming: 4 bases; J trimming: 3 bases; junction bases outside the gene matches: 2. CDR1 and CDR2 (germline): LNHNV, YYDKDF (reference sequence). The CDR3 loop reads CATSIGLAGYNEQFF. The CDR3 region has the DNA TGTGCCACCAGCATTGGACTAGCGGGCTACAATGAGCAGTTCTTC.

This rearrangement joins TRBV2 to TRBJ1-5; no firm D call. CDR3 length equals 13 residues. From germline, CDR1 is SNHLY and CDR2 FYNNEI. The V end was cut by 5 bases, the J end by 4 bases, with 9 bases between. The chain's CDR3 is CASSPFQNQPQHF. The DNA for the CDR3 is TGTGCCAGCAGTCCGTTTCAAAATCAGCCCCAGCATTTT.

This sequence joins TRBV7-9 and TRBJ2-7; TRBD2 matches at 13 bases. The germline V gene has CDR1 SEHNR and CDR2 FQNEAQ (reference sequence). The CDR3 has 17 amino acids. Trimming took 5 bases from V and 2 from J; bases not matched to a gene: 9. The CDR3 DNA sequence: TGTGCCAGCAGCCAGACTAGCGGGGGGCCCAGGACCTACGAGCAGTACTTC. Protein: CASSQTSGGPRTYEQYF.

This clone was recorded only once. The rearrangement links TRBV19 to TRBJ1-1; 8 bases align to TRBD1. Germline loops: CDR1 LNHDA, CDR2 SQIVND (reference sequence). CDR3 size: 15 residues. V was clipped by 6 bases and J by 2 bases; unmatched bases: 8. In DNA, the CDR3 is TGTGCCAGTAGCCCCGACAGGGGTCCAAACACTGAAGCTTTCTTT. This encodes CASSPDRGPNTEAFF.

The chain combines TRBV6-5 with TRBJ2-1; no firm D call. The CDR3 loop spans 14 amino acids. The germline V gene has CDR1 MNHEY and CDR2 SVGAGI. Trimming pared 6 bases from V and 13 bases from J, leaving 22 bases between. CDR3 residues: CASSPNSLGHSQFF. DNA of the CDR3: TGTGCCAGCAGCCCCAATAGTCTCGGGCATTCCCAGTTCTTC.

V is TRBV28 and J is TRBJ2-5, with D possibly being TRBD1 (6 bases). V shed 5 bases and J shed 4 bases, with 26 bases lying between them. The length of the CDR3 is 18 residues. The germline V gene has CDR1 MDHEN and CDR2 SYDVKM. In DNA form, the CDR3 reads TGTGCCAGCAGTCTCCTGAAATTCGACAGGCCCGTCGGAGAGACCCAGTACTTC. Translation: CASSLLKFDRPVGETQYF.

This chain joins TRBV19 and TRBJ1-6; D perhaps matches TRBD1 (5 bases). V was trimmed by 7 bases and J by 4 bases, leaving 14 bases between them. The CDR3 extends over 15 amino acids. Germline V gene data show CDR1 as LNHDA and CDR2 as SQIVND (reference sequence). The CDR3 sequence is CASKGGGVYNSPLHF. CDR3 sequence (DNA): TGTGCCAGTAAGGGTGGGGGGGTGTATAATTCACCCCTCCACTTT. The full variable domain, its missing parts supplied by reference TRBV19 and TRBJ1-6, is DGGITQSPKYLFRKEGQNVTLSCEQNLNHDAMYWYRQDPGQGLRLIYYSQIVNDFQKGDIAEGYSVSREKKESFPLTVTSAQKNPTAFYLCASKGGGVYNSPLHFGNGTRLTVT.

The chain has TRBV30 and TRBJ1-5; D perhaps matches TRBD1 (5 bases). The CDR3 is 13 amino acids. Germline CDR1 is GTSNPN and CDR2 is SVGIG (reference sequence). V lost 1 base and J lost 3, with 7 bases in between. The CDR3 DNA reads TGTGCCTGGAGTGGACAGAACAATCAGCCCCAGCATTTT. It codes for CAWSGQNNQPQHF.

The chain links TRBV6-1 to TRBJ1-1, with TRBD1 matching over 7 bases. CDR1 and CDR2 (germline): MNHNS, SASEGT. J lost 0 bases, V lost 5 bases, and 15 bases had no gene match. This CDR3 region has 18 residues. CDR3 sequence reads: CASSKVPTGRIMNTEAFF. The CDR3, as DNA: TGTGCCAGCAGTAAAGTCCCGACAGGGAGGATCATGAACACTGAAGCTTTCTTT.

This clone showed up just once. The rearrangement joins TRBV7-6 to TRBJ2-2; possibly TRBD2 for D (5 bases). V was clipped by 5 bases and J by 4 bases, with 17 bases between them. Germline CDR1 is SGHVS and CDR2 is FNYEAQ. The CDR3 totals 16 residues. The CDR3 sequence is CASSGILAGGTGELFF. The CDR3 bases are TGTGCCAGCAGCGGAATCCTAGCCGGCGGCACCGGGGAGCTGTTTTTT.

This clone was found once. The chain combines TRBV15 with TRBJ2-7; D call uncertain. Germline CDR1 and CDR2: LNHNV and YYDKDF (reference sequence). The V end was cut by 5 bases, the J end by 1 base, with 15 bases between. This CDR3 region has 15 residues. CDR3 sequence: CATSGGRGSSYEQYF. In nucleotides, the CDR3 is TGTGCCACCAGCGGTGGTCGAGGCAGTTCCTACGAGCAGTACTTC.

The chain links TRBV11-2 to TRBJ1-1, with D possibly TRBD1 on 5 matching bases. The germline CDR1 and CDR2 sequences are SGHAT and FQNNGV. V shed 1 base and J shed 3 bases, with 9 bases lying between them. The CDR3 extends over 14 amino acids. The CDR3 region has the DNA TGTGCCAGCAGCTTAGTCAGGGTTGACACTGAAGCTTTCTTT. Residues: CASSLVRVDTEAFF. Complete variable domain (other parts from reference TRBV11-2 and TRBJ1-1): EAGVAQSPRYKIIEKRQSVAFWCNPISGHATLYWYQQILGQGPKLLIQFQNNGVVDDSQLPKDRFSAERLKGVDSTLKIQPAKLEDSAVYLCASSLVRVDTEAFFGQGTRLTVV.

The chain carries TRBV7-6 and TRBJ2-2, with no clear D. The CDR3 length is 16 residues. CDR1 is SGHVS and CDR2 is FNYEAQ in the germline V gene. V was clipped by 3 bases and J by 0 bases, with 11 bases between them. CDR3: CASSFRIGPNTGELFF. CDR3 DNA: TGTGCCAGCAGCTTTAGGATAGGTCCGAACACCGGGGAGCTGTTTTTT.

The chain is built from TRBV5-1 and TRBJ1-1; 7 bases are a match to TRBD1. Germline CDR1 reads SGHRS; CDR2 reads YFSETQ. The length of the CDR3 is 14 residues. V lost 4 bases, J lost 3 bases, and 6 bases stayed unmatched. The CDR3 spells CASSLSRGDTEAFF. In DNA, the CDR3 is TGCGCCAGCAGCCTGAGCAGGGGGGACACTGAAGCTTTCTTT.

The chain recombines TRBV19 with TRBJ2-1; D call uncertain. The ends were cut back, 4 bases at V and 0 bases at J, with 10 bases in the middle. CDR3 size: 15 residues. Germline values: CDR1 LNHDA, CDR2 SQIVND (reference sequence). The CDR3 coding sequence is TGTGCCAGTAGTACTCCTAGTAACTCCTACAATGAGCAGTTCTTC. This sequence encodes CASSTPSNSYNEQFF.

V is TRBV2 and J is TRBJ2-7; maybe TRBD1 (6 bases). Between the trimmed V and J ends, which lost 6 bases and 2 bases, there was a span of 14 bases. This CDR3 spans 14 amino acids. Germline V gene lookup returns CDR1 SNHLY and CDR2 FYNNEI. The CDR3 sequence: CASSWGTYTYEQYF. The CDR3 bases are TGTGCCAGCAGCTGGGGGACATATACCTACGAGCAGTACTTC.

The J gene is TRBJ2-1, the V gene TRBV2; TRBD2 aligns across 10 bases. CDR3 length: 13 amino acids. J was trimmed by 6 bases and V by 7 bases; bases with no gene match: 3. Germline values: CDR1 SNHLY, CDR2 FYNNEI. The CDR3 region is CASNSGGSNEQFF. The CDR3 DNA reads as TGTGCCAGCAATAGCGGGGGGTCCAATGAGCAGTTCTTC.

The chain combines TRBV19 with TRBJ2-1; TRBD2 aligns across 8 bases. CDR1 and CDR2 (germline): LNHDA, SQIVND (reference sequence). The CDR3 covers 13 residues. J lost 7 bases, V lost 7 bases, and 6 bases had no gene match. CDR3 protein: CASIPRGGNEQFF. CDR3 bases: TGTGCCAGTATCCCACGGGGGGGGAATGAGCAGTTCTTC.